The 27 T cell receptor beta chains in this list originate from one sample, sequenced in a study of shared clonotypes between healthy human individuals. The data were produced by immunoSEQ multiplex PCR, yet TCRdb's version contains in-frame clones alone and is incomplete. The table records 2,500,000 or so clones, approximately 94% of them present only once. The material sequenced was naive CD4+ T cells from PBMCs. Subset here: CD45RA+ positively selected. The receptor set was obtained from a man between 18 and 35 years old in good health. Some clones in this sample may be carry-over from other donors' samples.

The chain links TRBV7-8 to TRBJ1-5; possible D gene TRBD1, 5 bases. The V gene's germline CDR1 is SGHVS and CDR2 FQNEAQ. V lost 3 bases to trimming and J lost 5 bases, with 14 bases between them. The CDR3 is 15 residues long. In DNA form, the CDR3 reads TGTGCCAGCAGCTTGCAGGGTACCCTTTATCAGCCCCAGCATTTT. It codes for CASSLQGTLYQPQHF.

The rearrangement links TRBV7-2 to TRBJ2-3; 7 nucleotides line up with TRBD2. The CDR3 has 16 residues. Per germline, CDR1 SGHTA and CDR2 FQGNSA. The junction had 13 bases not matched to a gene; V was cut back by 6 bases and J by 4 bases. The CDR3 loop is CASRQFLAEDADTQYF. CDR3 bases: TGTGCCAGCAGGCAATTTCTAGCGGAGGACGCAGATACGCAGTATTTT.

The gene calls are TRBV5-5 and TRBJ2-7; possibly TRBD1 for D (5 bases). Germline CDR1 reads SGHKS; CDR2 reads YYEKEE (reference sequence). The CDR3 is 13 amino acids. Trimming cost V 4 bases and J 3 bases, with 11 bases left between them. The CDR3 protein is CASSATEIYEQYF. The CDR3 DNA follows: TGTGCCAGCAGCGCGACAGAGATCTACGAGCAGTACTTC.

The chain employs TRBV7-2 and TRBJ1-2; D is ambiguous. CDR3 length: 16 residues. The V gene's germline CDR1 is SGHTA and CDR2 FQGNSA. V lost 3 bases to trimming and J lost 7 bases, with 21 bases between them. In nucleotides, the CDR3 is TGTGCCAGCAGCTTGCTCGGGGAACTCTCCCGCGGTGGCTACACCTTC. Its translation: CASSLLGELSRGGYTF.

V and J are TRBV18 and TRBJ1-2; D might be TRBD1 (5 bases). The CDR3 contains 16 residues. The V end lost 5 bases, the J end lost 8 bases, and 24 bases lay between the germline ends. From germline, CDR1 is KGHSH and CDR2 LQKENI. CDR3 residues: CASSYFGGTPEGGYTF. DNA of the CDR3: TGTGCCAGCTCATACTTCGGCGGGACTCCCGAGGGAGGCTACACCTTC.

The rearrangement uses TRBV5-1 and TRBJ1-1; 7 bases map to TRBD1. J gave up 0 bases and V 1 base, and 6 bases lay outside the gene matches. The CDR3 covers 16 residues. CDR1 is SGHRS, CDR2 YFSETQ, per germline. CDR3 sequence (DNA): TGCGCCAGCAGCTTGTATGCCAGGGGGATGAACACTGAAGCTTTCTTT. Translation: CASSLYARGMNTEAFF.

The chain is built from TRBV6-4 and TRBJ2-5; TRBD2 matches 11 bases. Germline V lookup: CDR1 MRHNA, CDR2 SNTAGT. This CDR3 contains 14 residues. Trimming took 8 bases from V and 7 from J; bases not matched to a gene: 9. The CDR3 loop is CASAETSGSRTQYF. The CDR3 coding sequence is TGTGCCAGCGCCGAAACTAGCGGGAGTAGGACCCAGTACTTC.

The chain employs TRBV23-1 and TRBJ2-7; weak D call: TRBD2 (6 bases). TRBV23-1 is designated an ORF whose function remains uncertain. The CDR3 has 17 amino acids. V lost 2 bases, J lost 4 bases, and 21 bases lay in between. The CDR3 sequence is CASSQLKHRRESYEQYF. The CDR3 region has the DNA TGCGCCAGCAGTCAACTTAAACACCGCCGGGAGAGTTACGAGCAGTACTTC.

J is TRBJ1-1 and V is TRBV2; 7 positions agree with TRBD1. V gave up 6 bases and J gave up 1 base; unmatched junction bases: 5. The CDR3 length is 14 residues. Germline V CDR1 and CDR2: SNHLY, FYNNEI. CDR3 residues: CASSDRQGNTEAFF. CDR3 DNA sequence: TGTGCCAGCAGCGACAGACAGGGGAACACTGAAGCTTTCTTT.

This chain joins TRBV27 and TRBJ1-2; TRBD1 agrees at 8 bases. The germline V gene encodes CDR1 MNHEY and CDR2 SMNVEV (reference sequence). The V segment lost 2 bases and the J segment 8 bases; nucleotides outside the gene matches: 10. There are 15 residues in the CDR3. This CDR3 is CASSLVDRGLSGYTF. Written as DNA, the CDR3 is TGTGCCAGCAGTTTAGTCGACAGGGGTCTGTCGGGCTACACCTTC.

The rearrangement links TRBV7-2 to TRBJ1-2; no reliable D call. Germline V gives CDR1 SGHTA, CDR2 FQGNSA. V was pared by 1 base and J by 3 bases, with 9 bases between. The CDR3 extends over 14 amino acids. The CDR3 protein is CASSLGRVHYGYTF. In nucleotides, the CDR3 is TGTGCCAGCAGCTTAGGAAGGGTTCACTATGGCTACACCTTC.

CDR3 sequence reads: CASSADGGGELFF. CDR3 DNA: TGCGCCAGCAGTGCGGATGGTGGCGGGGAGCTGTTTTTT. This chain connects TRBV10-1 to TRBJ2-2, with D unclear. V lost 4 bases and J 7 bases, leaving 10 bases between the germline ends. The CDR3 loop spans 13 amino acids. Germline V gene sequence: CDR1 WNHNN, CDR2 SYGVQD (reference sequence).

V gene TRBV25-1 combines with J gene TRBJ2-7, with D maybe TRBD2 (5 bases). The V and J ends lost 3 bases and 0 bases respectively, with 12 bases between them. Germline V gives CDR1 MGHDK, CDR2 SYGVNS. The CDR3 has 15 amino acids. The CDR3 region has the DNA TGTGCCAGCAGTGATTCCGGGATACTCTCCTACGAGCAGTACTTC. It yields the protein CASSDSGILSYEQYF.

About this clone: The same CDR3 can be traced to other DNA sequences in this sample. This sequence joins TRBV5-1 and TRBJ2-1, with 9 bases aligning to TRBD2. Germline assignment: CDR1 SGHRS and CDR2 YFSETQ. V lost 0 bases and J lost 7; bases outside the gene matches: 5. This CDR3 region has 15 residues. CDR3 bases: TGCGCCAGCAGCTTGGTTTTAGCGGGAGAAAATGAGCAGTTCTTC. This codes for CASSLVLAGENEQFF. The variable domain in full, with the rest retrieved from reference TRBV5-1 and TRBJ2-1, is KAGVTQTPRYLIKTRGQQVTLSCSPISGHRSVSWYQQTPGQGLQFLFEYFSETQRNKGNFPGRFSGRQFSNSRSEMNVSTLELGDSALYLCASSLVLAGENEQFFGPGTRLTVL.

For this clone: This CDR3 is also generated by other DNA sequences in the sample. This rearrangement joins TRBV7-3 to TRBJ2-2; D is uncertain. The germline V gene has CDR1 SGHTA and CDR2 FQGTGA. Trimming cost V 4 bases and J 1 base, with 7 bases left between them. CDR3 length: 14 amino acids. The CDR3 nucleotides read TGTGCCAGCAGCTCCACAGTGAACACCGGGGAGCTGTTTTTT. It translates to CASSSTVNTGELFF.

V usage is TRBV18 and J usage is TRBJ2-7; 14 bases fit TRBD2. The CDR3 contains 16 residues. After removal of 3 bases from V and 3 bases from J, the junction contained 4 bases not matched to a gene. Germline CDR1 and CDR2: KGHSH and LQKENI. This chain's CDR3 is CASSPGTSGRIYEQYF. The CDR3 DNA is TGTGCCAGCTCACCCGGGACTAGCGGGAGAATCTACGAGCAGTACTTC.

The gene calls are TRBV9 and TRBJ2-1; 9 positions agree with TRBD1. V shed 0 bases, J shed 7 bases, and the junction held 8 bases outside the gene matches. Germline V gene lookup returns CDR1 SGDLS and CDR2 YYNGEE. The CDR3 totals 16 residues. The CDR3 sequence is CASSVDNRGLWNEQFF. The CDR3, as DNA: TGTGCCAGCAGCGTAGACAACAGGGGGCTATGGAATGAGCAGTTCTTC.

The chain couples TRBV18 to TRBJ2-5; the D is unclear. This CDR3 has 14 amino acids. Germline V gives CDR1 KGHSH, CDR2 LQKENI. V lost 3 bases and J lost 1, with 9 bases in between. The CDR3: CASSPVSLQETQYF. CDR3 bases: TGTGCCAGCTCACCGGTTTCCCTCCAAGAGACCCAGTACTTC. The whole variable domain, filled in from reference TRBV18 and TRBJ2-5, reads NAGVMQNPRHLVRRRGQEARLRCSPMKGHSHVYWYRQLPEEGLKFMVYLQKENIIDESGMPKERFSAEFPKEGPSILRIQQVVRGDSAAYFCASSPVSLQETQYFGPGTRLLVL.

In regard to this clone: This sample includes further DNA sequences coding for the same CDR3. This chain joins TRBV19 and TRBJ2-6; no reliable D call. Germline loops: CDR1 LNHDA, CDR2 SQIVND (reference sequence). This CDR3 is built from 14 residues. Trimming took 1 base from V and 3 from J, leaving 4 bases between them. The CDR3 DNA reads TGTGCCAGTAGTATAGGCGGTGGGGCCAACGTCCTGACTTTC. Amino acid sequence: CASSIGGGANVLTF.

This clone was observed once. This chain connects TRBV28 to TRBJ1-2, with 11 bases matching TRBD1. The V and J ends lost 8 bases and 7 bases, in that order; junction bases with no gene match: 9. This CDR3 contains 14 residues. Germline CDR1 MDHEN, CDR2 SYDVKM. In DNA, the CDR3 is TGTGCCAGCGACGGTGGGGGGACAGGGGGTGGCTACACCTTC. Residues: CASDGGGTGGGYTF.

This rearrangement joins TRBV6-1 to TRBJ1-2, with TRBD1 matching over 8 bases. The CDR3 runs 13 residues. Germline loops: CDR1 MNHNS, CDR2 SASEGT. Germline trimming cut 7 bases from V and 7 bases from J; bases unmatched to any gene: 8. This chain's CDR3 is CASIWTGPSGYTF. CDR3 nucleotide sequence: TGTGCCAGCATTTGGACAGGGCCGAGTGGCTACACCTTC.

The chain couples TRBV11-2 to TRBJ2-1; tentative D call: TRBD2 (5 bases). Germline-derived CDR1 and CDR2 are SGHAT and FQNNGV. Trimming took 3 bases from V and 2 from J, leaving 11 bases between them. This CDR3 has 15 residues. DNA of the CDR3: TGTGCCAGCAGCTTCGGAGGCTTAACCTACAATGAGCAGTTCTTC. Its protein is CASSFGGLTYNEQFF. Filled out from reference TRBV11-2 and TRBJ2-1, the complete variable domain reads EAGVAQSPRYKIIEKRQSVAFWCNPISGHATLYWYQQILGQGPKLLIQFQNNGVVDDSQLPKDRFSAERLKGVDSTLKIQPAKLEDSAVYLCASSFGGLTYNEQFFGPGTRLTVL.

The V and J genes are TRBV5-1 and TRBJ2-3, with D tentatively TRBD2 (6 bases). The CDR3 length is 18 residues. Trimming shortened V by 0 bases and J by 0 bases, and 17 bases separated the two germline ends. Germline CDR1 reads SGHRS; CDR2 reads YFSETQ. The chain's CDR3 is CASSLVAMGGTSTDTQYF. Here the CDR3 DNA reads TGCGCCAGCAGCTTGGTGGCTATGGGGGGAACTAGCACAGATACGCAGTATTTT. Full variable domain (rest looked up from reference TRBV5-1 and TRBJ2-3): KAGVTQTPRYLIKTRGQQVTLSCSPISGHRSVSWYQQTPGQGLQFLFEYFSETQRNKGNFPGRFSGRQFSNSRSEMNVSTLELGDSALYLCASSLVAMGGTSTDTQYFGPGTRLTVL.

A note on this clone: Within the sample, other DNA sequences also encode this same CDR3. The chain links TRBV7-2 to TRBJ2-5, with 14 bases that match TRBD2. This CDR3 is 17 amino acids long. V was clipped by 5 bases and J by 5 bases; unmatched bases: 10. The germline CDR1 and CDR2 sequences are SGHTA and FQGNSA. CDR3 nucleotides: TGTGCCAGCAGCCTCGGGACTAGCGGGGGCTCCGGGGAGACCCAGTACTTC. Protein: CASSLGTSGGSGETQYF.

V gene TRBV6-6 combines with J gene TRBJ2-7; D ambiguous. V was pared by 8 bases and J by 7 bases, with 15 bases between. From germline, CDR1 is MNHNY and CDR2 SVGAGI (reference sequence). The CDR3 has 12 residues. The CDR3 nucleotides read TGTGCCAGCGCCCCCCCTGGGGTGGAGCAGTACTTC. Protein product: CASAPPGVEQYF.

The chain recombines TRBV7-2 with TRBJ2-2; 8 nucleotides line up with TRBD1. Germline CDR1 reads SGHTA; CDR2 reads FQGNSA. V lost 5 bases to trimming and J lost 7 bases; unmatched junction nucleotides: 15. CDR3 length: 17 amino acids. This chain's CDR3 is CASSPSGTGFGGGELFF. The CDR3 nucleotides are TGTGCCAGCAGCCCATCCGGGACAGGCTTCGGCGGCGGGGAGCTGTTTTTT.

V and J are TRBV28 and TRBJ2-7; 12 bases align to TRBD2. This CDR3 comprises 15 residues. From germline, CDR1 is MDHEN and CDR2 SYDVKM. Trimming cost V 10 bases and J 4 bases; bases outside gene matches: 11. DNA of the CDR3: TGTGCCACTGAAACGGCTAGCGGGAGGGTTTACGAGCAGTACTTC. It encodes CATETASGRVYEQYF.